The 31 T cell receptor beta chains below come from one sample, sequenced in a study of blood T cell repertoires in COVID-19. Profiling relied on immunoSEQ multiplex PCR, and the TCRdb table lists in-frame clones only, not all of them. Among roughly 200,000 clones listed, 88% were seen once. The sample taken for sequencing was peripheral blood. These receptor sequences come from a man between 18 and 29 years old with active or convalescent COVID-19.

The V and J genes are TRBV6-6 and TRBJ1-1; the D gene is possibly TRBD1 (5 bases). Trimming shortened V by 6 bases and J by 6 bases, and 14 bases separated the two germline ends. Germline V gene lookup returns CDR1 MNHNY and CDR2 SVGAGI (reference sequence). The CDR3 contains 13 residues. CDR3 bases: TGTGCCAGCAGCAGCGGGGGTTGGGCTGAAGCTTTCTTT. This gives the protein CASSSGGWAEAFF.

This chain joins TRBV19 and TRBJ1-2; TRBD1 matches 7 bases. There are 13 residues in the CDR3. V gave up 7 bases and J gave up 8 bases; unmatched junction bases: 10. Germline lookup yields CDR1 LNHDA and CDR2 SQIVND (reference sequence). The CDR3 DNA sequence: TGTGCCAGTAATACGGGACAGCCACGCGGCTACACCTTC. It encodes CASNTGQPRGYTF. Looking up the rest from reference TRBV19 and TRBJ1-2 gives the full variable domain: DGGITQSPKYLFRKEGQNVTLSCEQNLNHDAMYWYRQDPGQGLRLIYYSQIVNDFQKGDIAEGYSVSREKKESFPLTVTSAQKNPTAFYLCASNTGQPRGYTFGSGTRLTVV.

The gene calls are TRBV6-5 and TRBJ2-7, with no clear D. Trimming pared 6 bases from V and 6 bases from J, leaving 12 bases between. The CDR3 consists of 12 residues. Germline V gives CDR1 MNHEY, CDR2 SVGAGI. CDR3 sequence reads: CASRVTASEQYF. CDR3 sequence (DNA): TGTGCCAGCAGGGTGACTGCATCCGAGCAGTACTTC.

This clone was detected only once. The chain recombines TRBV6-5 with TRBJ2-7; the match to TRBD1 covers 8 bases. The CDR3 length is 14 residues. Trimming removed 8 bases from V and 3 bases from J; junction bases left unmatched: 9. Germline V gene data show CDR1 as MNHEY and CDR2 as SVGAGI. For the CDR3, the DNA is TGTGCCAGCGCGCTCCGGGACAGGAACTACGAGCAGTACTTC. This codes for CASALRDRNYEQYF.

This clone was recorded only once. The chain combines TRBV5-1 with TRBJ1-2; D not resolved. Germline V lookup: CDR1 SGHRS, CDR2 YFSETQ. This CDR3 has 14 residues. Trimming removed 4 bases from V and 6 bases from J, with 16 bases in between. The CDR3 region is CASSPRDPDNGYTF. For the CDR3, the DNA is TGCGCCAGCAGCCCCCGGGATCCTGATAATGGCTACACCTTC. The full variable domain, with the rest looked up from reference TRBV5-1 and TRBJ1-2, is KAGVTQTPRYLIKTRGQQVTLSCSPISGHRSVSWYQQTPGQGLQFLFEYFSETQRNKGNFPGRFSGRQFSNSRSEMNVSTLELGDSALYLCASSPRDPDNGYTFGSGTRLTVV.

The chain joins TRBV30 to TRBJ1-5; 8 nucleotides match TRBD1. V shed 1 base and J 4 bases; nucleotides not matched to a gene: 6. In germline, CDR1 is GTSNPN, CDR2 SVGIG (reference sequence). The CDR3 loop spans 15 amino acids. CDR3: CAWSARGQGNQPQHF. Written as DNA, the CDR3 is TGTGCCTGGAGTGCGCGAGGACAGGGAAATCAGCCCCAGCATTTT.

The chain combines TRBV19 with TRBJ1-1; 7 bases align to TRBD1. Per germline, CDR1 LNHDA and CDR2 SQIVND (reference sequence). The junction had 12 bases not matched to a gene; V was cut back by 5 bases and J by 3 bases. CDR3 length equals 16 residues. The DNA of the CDR3 is TGTGCCAGTAGTCCGCTGACAGGGCCGGTGGACACTGAAGCTTTCTTT. Translated, it gives CASSPLTGPVDTEAFF. The full variable domain, completed using reference TRBV19 and TRBJ1-1, is DGGITQSPKYLFRKEGQNVTLSCEQNLNHDAMYWYRQDPGQGLRLIYYSQIVNDFQKGDIAEGYSVSREKKESFPLTVTSAQKNPTAFYLCASSPLTGPVDTEAFFGQGTRLTVV.

This sequence joins TRBV29-1 and TRBJ2-3, with TRBD2 matching 15 bases. Germline V gives CDR1 SQVTM, CDR2 ANQGSEA. J was trimmed by 4 bases and V by 7 bases; bases with no gene match: 18. This CDR3 contains 19 residues. CDR3 residues: CSADPGLAGGSRGADTQYF. CDR3 nucleotides: TGCAGCGCTGATCCGGGACTAGCGGGAGGCAGTCGAGGGGCAGATACGCAGTATTTT.

CDR3 sequence: CASSASGGWAKNIQYF. In DNA, the CDR3 is TGCGCCAGCAGTGCTAGCGGGGGTTGGGCCAAAAACATTCAGTACTTC. The V and J genes are TRBV10-1 and TRBJ2-4, with 10 bases aligning to TRBD2. CDR1 is WNHNN, CDR2 SYGVQD, per germline (reference sequence). V trimming: 4 bases; J trimming: 1 base; junction bases outside the gene matches: 4. This CDR3 comprises 16 residues.

V and J are TRBV5-1 and TRBJ1-4; 7 bases match TRBD1. Germline CDR1 reads SGHRS; CDR2 reads YFSETQ. Trimming removed 4 bases from V and 4 bases from J; junction bases left unmatched: 16. The CDR3 has 18 residues. The CDR3 is CASSRQGRGRNGNEKLFF. The CDR3 region has the DNA TGCGCCAGCAGCCGACAGGGACGGGGACGCAACGGTAATGAAAAACTGTTTTTT.

The chain couples TRBV6-4 to TRBJ2-2; TRBD1 might be the D (6 bases). V was cut by 4 bases and J by 6 bases, with 12 bases left in between. The CDR3 runs to 14 residues. The germline V gene has CDR1 MRHNA and CDR2 SNTAGT. CDR3 coding DNA: TGTGCCAGCAGTGCGGAGGCAGGGGCCGGGGAGCTGTTTTTT. Its protein is CASSAEAGAGELFF.

The gene calls are TRBV5-4 and TRBJ1-6, with TRBD1 identical over 9 bases. Per germline, CDR1 SGHNT and CDR2 YYREEE (reference sequence). The V gene end was trimmed by 0 bases and the J gene end by 8 bases; junction bases not matched to a gene: 9. The length of the CDR3 is 17 residues. The DNA of the CDR3 is TGTGCCAGCAGCTTGGGAGGAATGGGACAGGGTTATTCACCCCTCCACTTT. It specifies CASSLGGMGQGYSPLHF.

This rearrangement joins TRBV4-3 to TRBJ1-1; D not certain. Germline loops: CDR1 LGHNA, CDR2 YSLEER. The ends were cut back, 1 base at V and 3 bases at J, with 9 bases in the middle. This CDR3 comprises 14 residues. The CDR3 loop is CASSQVVADTEAFF. The CDR3 DNA is TGCGCCAGCAGCCAAGTTGTAGCGGACACTGAAGCTTTCTTT.

The gene calls are TRBV10-3 and TRBJ2-1; 10 bases agree with TRBD2. Germline assignment: CDR1 ENHRY and CDR2 SYGVKD. The junction had 11 bases not matched to a gene; V was cut back by 10 bases and J by 5 bases. The CDR3 is 15 residues long. The CDR3 is CATLGLANSNNEQFF. In DNA form, the CDR3 reads TGTGCCACCCTGGGACTAGCGAATTCAAACAATGAGCAGTTCTTC.

V usage is TRBV7-9 and J usage is TRBJ1-4; weak D call: TRBD1 (6 bases). In germline, CDR1 is SEHNR, CDR2 FQNEAQ (reference sequence). The CDR3 has 15 residues. V was trimmed by 5 bases and J by 2 bases, leaving 12 bases between them. CDR3 region: CASSDTRGTNEKLFF. The CDR3, as DNA: TGTGCCAGCAGCGACACAAGGGGGACTAATGAAAAACTGTTTTTT.

This clone was seen once. The rearrangement uses TRBV28 and TRBJ2-5; D is ambiguous. Germline values: CDR1 MDHEN, CDR2 SYDVKM. The CDR3 runs 15 residues. V lost 5 bases, J lost 3 bases, and 16 bases lay in between. This CDR3 reads CASSPLSQSKETQYF. In nucleotides, the CDR3 is TGTGCCAGCAGTCCGCTCTCACAGTCTAAAGAGACCCAGTACTTC.

The chain carries TRBV19 and TRBJ1-4, with a tentative D call TRBD1 (5 bases). CDR1 is LNHDA, CDR2 SQIVND, per germline (reference sequence). Trimming took 3 bases from V and 8 from J, leaving 10 bases between them. This CDR3 region has 13 residues. The CDR3 loop is CASSILSGEKLFF. DNA of the CDR3: TGTGCCAGTAGTATCCTTTCAGGGGAAAAACTGTTTTTT.

The V and J genes are TRBV3-1 (or the pseudogene TRBV3-2) and TRBJ2-2, with 12 bases fitting TRBD2. The CDR3 sequence is 16 residues long. The V gene's germline CDR1 is LGHDT and CDR2 YNNKEL (reference sequence). V was clipped by 6 bases and J by 3 bases; unmatched bases: 5. CDR3 amino acids: CASSPRTSGDTGELFF. The CDR3 bases are TGTGCCAGCAGTCCAAGGACTAGCGGGGACACCGGGGAGCTGTTTTTT.

The chain is built from TRBV6-1 and TRBJ1-2; TRBD1 is a possible D gene (5 bases). Germline V lookup: CDR1 MNHNS, CDR2 SASEGT. V lost 2 bases and J 2 bases, leaving 9 bases between the germline ends. The CDR3 contains 14 residues. The chain's CDR3 is CASSETGGNYGYTF. DNA for the CDR3: TGTGCCAGCAGTGAAACGGGGGGGAACTATGGCTACACCTTC.

The chain has TRBV7-2 and TRBJ1-2; 7 bases match TRBD1. CDR3 size: 16 residues. CDR1 is SGHTA and CDR2 is FQGNSA in the germline V gene. The V segment lost 5 bases and the J segment 4 bases; nucleotides outside the gene matches: 13. The DNA of the CDR3 is TGTGCCAGCAGCATTTCGTCGCAGGGGGTGTCCTATGGCTACACCTTC. Its protein product is CASSISSQGVSYGYTF.

This rearrangement joins TRBV19 to TRBJ1-4, with D perhaps TRBD1 (6 bases). There are 14 residues in the CDR3. V was cut by 10 bases and J by 8 bases, with 20 bases left in between. The V gene's germline CDR1 is LNHDA and CDR2 SQIVND (reference sequence). The DNA of the CDR3 is TGTGCCACCAACGCGGCAGGGGTAGGGGAAAAACTGTTTTTT. Translating gives CATNAAGVGEKLFF.

The chain uses TRBV4-3 and TRBJ2-1; TRBD2 aligns across 10 bases. The junction had 7 bases not matched to a gene; V was cut back by 0 bases and J by 8 bases. CDR3 length equals 16 residues. Germline assignment: CDR1 LGHNA and CDR2 YSLEER. The CDR3 reads CASSQEASGSFYEQFF. The CDR3 DNA is TGCGCCAGCAGCCAAGAGGCTAGCGGGAGTTTCTATGAGCAGTTCTTC.

This chain links TRBV29-1 with TRBJ1-4; D gene unclear. The CDR3 extends over 11 amino acids. V dropped 7 bases and J dropped 3 bases, with 6 bases sitting between them. The germline gives CDR1 SQVTM, CDR2 ANQGSEA. The CDR3 nucleotides are TGCAGCGGTAGCGCTAATGAAAAACTGTTTTTT. Its protein product is CSGSANEKLFF.

This clone was counted a single time. The chain uses TRBV6-5 and TRBJ2-5; TRBD2 might be the D (5 bases). Germline V gene data show CDR1 as MNHEY and CDR2 as SVGAGI. This CDR3 spans 14 amino acids. V gave up 6 bases and J gave up 4 bases, with 15 bases separating them. The CDR3 DNA reads as TGTGCCAGCAGGGCTAGCTATTTGAGAGAGACCCAGTACTTC. This encodes CASRASYLRETQYF.

The chain links TRBV5-1 to TRBJ2-7; weak D call: TRBD2 (6 bases). Germline assignment: CDR1 SGHRS and CDR2 YFSETQ. The CDR3 is made up of 14 amino acids. The germline V and J ends were trimmed by 3 bases and 0 bases, with 10 bases remaining between them. CDR3 protein: CASSWTTSSYEQYF. As DNA, the CDR3 is TGCGCCAGCAGCTGGACTACCAGCTCCTACGAGCAGTACTTC.

The genes are TRBV5-4 and TRBJ2-5, with 8 bases matching TRBD1. Germline trimming cut 4 bases from V and 2 bases from J; bases unmatched to any gene: 7. Germline CDR1 and CDR2: SGHNT and YYREEE (reference sequence). CDR3 length: 15 residues. In nucleotides, the CDR3 is TGTGCCAGCAGCGCAGGGACAGGACTACAAGAGACCCAGTACTTC. Its protein product is CASSAGTGLQETQYF.

The CDR3 DNA is TGTGCCAGCAGCCAAAGTATTCCTAGCGGCACAGATACGCAGTATTTT. Translation gives CASSQSIPSGTDTQYF. The chain combines TRBV3-1 (or the pseudogene TRBV3-2) with TRBJ2-3; possible D gene TRBD2, 6 bases. The germline gives CDR1 LGHDT, CDR2 YNNKEL (reference sequence). The CDR3 is 16 residues long. The V gene lost 2 bases and the J gene lost 1 base, with 13 bases spanning the gap.

The chain recombines TRBV19 with TRBJ2-7; no clear D gene. This CDR3 contains 14 residues. Trimming took 3 bases from V and 1 from J, leaving 10 bases between them. The germline CDR1 and CDR2 sequences are LNHDA and SQIVND (reference sequence). This chain's CDR3 is CASSIQPGSYEQYF. The CDR3 DNA is TGTGCCAGTAGTATCCAACCGGGTTCCTACGAGCAGTACTTC.

V is TRBV4-1 and J is TRBJ2-1; TRBD1 agrees at 7 bases. V was clipped by 4 bases and J by 8 bases; unmatched bases: 8. This CDR3 contains 14 residues. CDR1 and CDR2 (germline): MGHRA, YSYEKL. CDR3 loop: CASSLTDRQDEQFF. For the CDR3, the DNA is TGCGCCAGCAGCCTAACGGACAGGCAGGATGAGCAGTTCTTC.

The genes are TRBV5-6 and TRBJ1-1; TRBD1 might be the D (6 bases). Looked up from germline, CDR1 is SGHDT and CDR2 is YYEEEE. The CDR3 spans 15 residues. V dropped 2 bases and J dropped 3 bases, with 14 bases sitting between them. CDR3 DNA sequence: TGTGCCAGCAGCTTTCAGGTTGCAGGGGACACTGAAGCTTTCTTT. It codes for CASSFQVAGDTEAFF.

This sequence joins TRBV27 and TRBJ1-1; perhaps TRBD1 as D (6 bases). CDR1 and CDR2 (germline): MNHEY, SMNVEV (reference sequence). The CDR3 contains 14 residues. Trimming took 4 bases from V and 8 from J, leaving 17 bases between them. This CDR3 is CASSYNRPTGEAFF. CDR3 DNA: TGTGCCAGCAGTTACAACCGCCCCACAGGGGAAGCTTTCTTT.